What follows are 27 T cell receptor beta chains derived from one specimen sequenced in a study of blood T cell repertoires in COVID-19. The data were produced by immunoSEQ multiplex PCR, yet TCRdb's version contains in-frame clones alone and is incomplete. Among 150,000 to 170,000 clones listed, 70% to 90% were seen once. Material for sequencing was peripheral blood. The receptors stem from a man between 60 and 75 years old with COVID-19, enrolled during active disease.

The V gene is TRBV19, the J gene TRBJ1-2, with D uncertain. The germline V and J ends were trimmed by 3 bases and 4 bases, with 9 bases remaining between them. Looked up from germline, CDR1 is LNHDA and CDR2 is SQIVND (reference sequence). The CDR3 has 13 amino acids. In DNA, the CDR3 is TGTGCCAGTAGTATCGTGGGGAGCTATGGCTACACCTTC. It codes for CASSIVGSYGYTF.

The chain recombines TRBV7-9 with TRBJ1-3; no reliable D call. The CDR3 has 15 amino acids. Germline loops: CDR1 SEHNR, CDR2 FQNEAQ (reference sequence). V was cut by 1 base and J by 0 bases, with 7 bases left in between. The CDR3 nucleotides read TGTGCCAGCAGCTTAGAGAGCCTCTCTGGAAACACCATATATTTT. Translated, it gives CASSLESLSGNTIYF.

The V gene is TRBV29-1, the J gene TRBJ2-3; 7 nucleotides match TRBD1. The CDR3 loop spans 16 amino acids. Per the germline V gene, CDR1 is SQVTM and CDR2 is ANQGSEA. V trimming: 3 bases; J trimming: 0 bases; junction bases outside the gene matches: 9. CDR3 residues: CSVEFGTVASTDTQYF. The CDR3 DNA follows: TGCAGCGTTGAGTTCGGGACAGTCGCTAGCACAGATACGCAGTATTTT.

V gene TRBV7-9 combines with J gene TRBJ2-5; 7 nucleotides line up with TRBD1. Germline values: CDR1 SEHNR, CDR2 FQNEAQ (reference sequence). The junction had 5 bases not matched to a gene; V was cut back by 5 bases and J by 5 bases. This CDR3 comprises 13 residues. The CDR3 loop is CASSRQGGETQYF. CDR3 DNA sequence: TGTGCCAGCAGCAGACAGGGTGGGGAGACCCAGTACTTC.

The chain joins TRBV5-6 to TRBJ2-1; D gene uncertain. The length of the CDR3 is 13 residues. CDR1 and CDR2 (germline): SGHDT, YYEEEE. The germline V and J ends were trimmed by 3 bases and 4 bases, with 8 bases remaining between them. CDR3 sequence (DNA): TGTGCCAGCAGCTCGATCCTATACAATGAGCAGTTCTTC. Protein: CASSSILYNEQFF.

The V call is TRBV14, the J call TRBJ2-7; 10 bases map to TRBD2. The V gene's germline CDR1 is SGHDN and CDR2 FVKESK. J was trimmed by 1 base and V by 4 bases; bases with no gene match: 7. CDR3 length: 16 residues. The CDR3 sequence is CASSPTGTSASYEQYF. For the CDR3, the DNA is TGTGCCAGCAGCCCTACCGGGACTAGCGCATCCTACGAGCAGTACTTC.

This chain uses TRBV30 with TRBJ1-2, with a tentative D call TRBD1 (5 bases). The CDR3 extends over 15 amino acids. In germline, CDR1 is GTSNPN, CDR2 SVGIG (reference sequence). The ends were cut back, 5 bases at V and 8 bases at J, with 24 bases in the middle. As DNA, the CDR3 is TGTGCCTGGGAGGGAGGAGGGGATTACCACTTAGGCTACACCTTC. Residues: CAWEGGGDYHLGYTF.

The gene calls are TRBV19 and TRBJ1-2; 8 nucleotides agree with TRBD1. V shed 5 bases, J shed 4 bases, and the junction held 6 bases outside the gene matches. The CDR3 runs to 14 residues. CDR1 and CDR2 (germline): LNHDA, SQIVND (reference sequence). The chain's CDR3 is CASSLRQGTYGYTF. The CDR3 DNA follows: TGTGCCAGTAGTCTCCGACAGGGGACCTATGGCTACACCTTC.

V is TRBV25-1 and J is TRBJ1-1; unclear D gene. Trimming cost V 2 bases and J 9 bases, with 7 bases left between them. This CDR3 has 11 amino acids. Germline V lookup: CDR1 MGHDK, CDR2 SYGVNS. The CDR3 DNA sequence: TGTGCCAGCAGTGAACTAAATAAAGCTTTCTTT. As protein: CASSELNKAFF. The variable domain in full, completed from reference TRBV25-1 and TRBJ1-1, reads EADIYQTPRYLVIGTGKKITLECSQTMGHDKMYWYQQDPGMELHLIHYSYGVNSTEKGDLSSESTVSRIRTEHFPLTLESARPSHTSQYLCASSELNKAFFGQGTRLTVV.

As DNA, the CDR3 is TGTGCCAGCAGCGTTACAGGGTCCAGCAATCAGCCCCAGCATTTT. Translating it yields CASSVTGSSNQPQHF. The chain recombines TRBV9 with TRBJ1-5; tentatively, D is TRBD1 (6 bases). Germline loops: CDR1 SGDLS, CDR2 YYNGEE. The CDR3 contains 15 residues. The V and J ends lost 2 bases and 1 base respectively, with 10 bases between them.

The V call is TRBV29-1, the J call TRBJ1-1; 10 positions match TRBD1. V lost 7 bases, J lost 5 bases, and 7 bases stayed unmatched. CDR3 length: 13 residues. CDR1 and CDR2 from the germline V gene are SQVTM and ANQGSEA. CDR3 protein: CSAAKDRGTEAFF. CDR3 DNA: TGCAGCGCTGCAAAGGACAGGGGGACTGAAGCTTTCTTT.

V and J are TRBV7-8 and TRBJ1-1; maybe TRBD1 (5 bases). Germline V lookup: CDR1 SGHVS, CDR2 FQNEAQ. This CDR3 region has 14 residues. V shed 3 bases and J shed 1 base, with 9 bases lying between them. In DNA form, the CDR3 reads TGTGCCAGCAGCTTCAGACAGCGGAACACTGAAGCTTTCTTT. This sequence encodes CASSFRQRNTEAFF.

This chain uses TRBV11-3 with TRBJ1-1; the D gene is possibly TRBD1 (5 bases). The CDR3 has 15 amino acids. V dropped 1 base and J dropped 0 bases, with 9 bases sitting between them. Germline-derived CDR1 and CDR2 are SGHNT and YENEEA. The CDR3 protein is CASSLVDTVNTEAFF. DNA of the CDR3: TGTGCCAGCAGCTTAGTGGACACTGTGAACACTGAAGCTTTCTTT.

The rearrangement joins TRBV19 to TRBJ1-6; D is undetermined. The length of the CDR3 is 16 residues. CDR1 LNHDA and CDR2 SQIVND come from the germline V gene (reference sequence). Trimming shortened V by 11 bases and J by 3 bases, and 20 bases separated the two germline ends. CDR3 sequence (DNA): TGTGCCTCGAAGATTACAGCCGAACTCTATAATTCACCCCTCCACTTT. Translation: CASKITAELYNSPLHF.

The V call is TRBV29-1, the J call TRBJ1-1; possibly TRBD1 for D (5 bases). Trimming stripped 7 bases from V and 7 bases from J, with 13 bases between. The CDR3 covers 11 residues. From germline, CDR1 is SQVTM and CDR2 ANQGSEA. The CDR3 spells CSARQTNEAFF. The CDR3, as DNA: TGCAGCGCTCGACAGACGAATGAAGCTTTCTTT. The full variable domain, with the rest looked up from reference TRBV29-1 and TRBJ1-1, is SAVISQKPSRDICQRGTSLTIQCQVDSQVTMMFWYRQQPGQSLTLIATANQGSEATYESGFVIDKFPISRPNLTFSTLTVSNMSPEDSSIYLCSARQTNEAFFGQGTRLTVV.

The chain combines TRBV24-1 with TRBJ1-1, with D uncertain. Germline-derived CDR1 and CDR2 are KGHDR and SFDVKD. The ends were cut back, 2 bases at V and 1 base at J, with 4 bases in the middle. The CDR3 is 13 residues long. The chain's CDR3 is CATSDSSNTEAFF. As DNA, the CDR3 is TGTGCCACCAGTGATTCATCGAACACTGAAGCTTTCTTT.

This chain connects TRBV7-6 to TRBJ1-5; perhaps TRBD1 as D (5 bases). This CDR3 contains 15 residues. Between the trimmed V and J ends, which lost 1 base and 9 bases, there was a span of 16 bases. The V gene's germline CDR1 is SGHVS and CDR2 FNYEAQ. The CDR3 coding sequence is TGTGCCAGCAGCTTAGGATTGCGGGGCCAGGGGCCCCAGCATTTT. It codes for CASSLGLRGQGPQHF.

V usage is TRBV2 and J usage is TRBJ2-1; TRBD2 is a possible D gene (6 bases). Germline V CDR1 and CDR2: SNHLY, FYNNEI. The CDR3 is 16 amino acids. V was trimmed by 2 bases and J by 0 bases, leaving 11 bases between them. The chain's CDR3 is CASSEMASDSYNEQFF. In nucleotides, the CDR3 is TGTGCCAGCAGTGAAATGGCTAGCGACTCCTACAATGAGCAGTTCTTC.

The chain carries TRBV27 and TRBJ1-1; 9 bases match TRBD1. Germline V gene data show CDR1 as MNHEY and CDR2 as SMNVEV (reference sequence). The CDR3 totals 16 residues. V lost 7 bases, J lost 4 bases, and 13 bases stayed unmatched. CDR3 nucleotide sequence: TGTGCCAGCAAACCCGGGACAGGGTTTCTTAGCACTGAAGCTTTCTTT. It yields the protein CASKPGTGFLSTEAFF.

The chain combines TRBV11-3 with TRBJ2-7, with 7 bases aligning to TRBD2. This CDR3 spans 13 amino acids. J lost 2 bases, V lost 5 bases, and 3 bases had no gene match. Per the germline V gene, CDR1 is SGHNT and CDR2 is YENEEA. CDR3 DNA: TGTGCCAGCAGCGTAGGACTAGCCTACGAGCAGTACTTC. Its translation: CASSVGLAYEQYF.

The rearrangement joins TRBV10-3 to TRBJ1-1; 8 nucleotides match TRBD1. The germline V gene has CDR1 ENHRY and CDR2 SYGVKD. The CDR3 runs 14 residues. After removal of 6 bases from V and 2 bases from J, the junction contained 5 bases not matched to a gene. The CDR3 nucleotides read TGTGCCATCAGCGCAGGGGGCGCAAACACTGAAGCTTTCTTT. This sequence encodes CAISAGGANTEAFF.

The V and J genes are TRBV7-6 and TRBJ1-1; 7 positions match TRBD1. V lost 5 bases, J lost 5 bases, and 11 bases stayed unmatched. The CDR3 length is 15 residues. Germline assignment: CDR1 SGHVS and CDR2 FNYEAQ. The CDR3 DNA sequence: TGTGCCAGCAGCAAGACCCGACAGGGCGGAACTGAAGCTTTCTTT. Its translation is CASSKTRQGGTEAFF.

The chain carries TRBV27 and TRBJ1-2, with D possibly TRBD1 on 6 matching bases. CDR3 length: 14 residues. Germline values: CDR1 MNHEY, CDR2 SMNVEV (reference sequence). Trimming took 8 bases from V and 2 from J, leaving 15 bases between them. CDR3 protein: CASYAWGQNYGYTF. CDR3 coding DNA: TGTGCCAGCTACGCATGGGGGCAGAACTATGGCTACACCTTC.

The gene calls are TRBV5-1 and TRBJ1-5; D unclear. Germline loops: CDR1 SGHRS, CDR2 YFSETQ. CDR3 length equals 14 residues. Deletions cut 0 bases from V and 6 bases from J, with 10 bases between. CDR3 in DNA: TGCGCCAGCAGCTTGGACTTTGGAGGTCAGCCCCAGCATTTT. This codes for CASSLDFGGQPQHF.

The rearrangement joins TRBV5-1 to TRBJ1-1; D perhaps matches TRBD1 (5 bases). Trimming left V 4 bases short and J 1 base short, with 17 bases between. CDR3 length: 16 amino acids. The germline CDR1 and CDR2 sequences are SGHRS and YFSETQ. The CDR3 reads CASSAWSRVRNTEAFF. The CDR3 DNA reads as TGCGCCAGCAGCGCGTGGTCCAGGGTGAGGAACACTGAAGCTTTCTTT.

This chain joins TRBV19 and TRBJ1-1; perhaps TRBD1 as D (5 bases). This CDR3 comprises 13 residues. From germline, CDR1 is LNHDA and CDR2 SQIVND (reference sequence). Trimming stripped 4 bases from V and 12 bases from J, with 18 bases between. The CDR3 region is CASSTNGGWETFF. The CDR3 DNA reads TGTGCCAGTAGTACCAACGGGGGTTGGGAGACTTTCTTT.

This chain joins TRBV18 and TRBJ1-2; a possible D gene is TRBD1 (5 bases). The germline V gene encodes CDR1 KGHSH and CDR2 LQKENI. V was cut by 2 bases and J by 6 bases, with 19 bases left in between. The CDR3 is 16 residues long. This CDR3 is CASSPGQNREDNGYTF. The CDR3 nucleotides read TGTGCCAGCTCACCAGGTCAAAATAGGGAGGACAATGGCTACACCTTC.